These 13 T cell receptor beta chains originate from one sample sequenced in a study of Graves' ophthalmopathy and Graves' hyperthyroidism. The TCR beta CDR3 regions underwent amplification from RNA transcripts. RT-PCR in the first round used HTBI primers; a second-round multiplex PCR followed. In TCRdb, the multiplex PCR reads were re-called with MiXCR into one record per CDR3 protein. The sample consists of some 390,000 distinct CDR3 sequences, around 16% of them appearing once. The sequenced sample was peripheral blood. The receptors were sampled from a woman between 18 and 29 years old with Graves' ophthalmopathy.

This chain connects TRBV15 to TRBJ1-2; TRBD1 might be the D (6 bases). CDR1 is LNHNV and CDR2 is YYDKDF in the germline V gene (reference sequence). V was clipped by 3 bases and J by 7 bases, with 15 bases between them. This CDR3 contains 14 residues. CDR3 nucleotides: TGTGCCACCAGCAGTTCTTGGGGGGCAGGTGGCTACACCTTC. Translated, it gives CATSSSWGAGGYTF.

The chain combines TRBV28 with TRBJ2-5; D might be TRBD1 (6 bases). Germline-derived CDR1 and CDR2 are MDHEN and SYDVKM. This CDR3 has 13 residues. The germline V and J ends were trimmed by 10 bases and 5 bases, with 17 bases remaining between them. The CDR3 nucleotides read TGTGCCACCCAAGATGGGGGCCGGGAGACCCAGTACTTC. It encodes CATQDGGRETQYF.

This clonotype has a count of ten or more. The chain employs TRBV7-2 and TRBJ2-7; D gene ambiguous. From germline, CDR1 is SGHTA and CDR2 FQGNSA. Trimming left V 5 bases short and J 0 bases short, with 5 bases between. The CDR3 loop spans 12 amino acids. The CDR3 region has the DNA TGTGCCAGCAGCGCCGTCTCCTACGAGCAGTACTTC. This sequence encodes CASSAVSYEQYF. The full variable domain, its missing parts supplied by reference TRBV7-2 and TRBJ2-7, is GAGVSQSPSNKVTEKGKDVELRCDPISGHTALYWYRQSLGQGLEFLIYFQGNSAPDKSGLPSDRFSAERTGGSVSTLTIQRTQQEDSAVYLCASSAVSYEQYFGPGTRLTVT.

This clonotype was observed a single time. The rearrangement uses TRBV6-5 and TRBJ2-7; 12 bases are shared with TRBD2. CDR1 and CDR2 from the germline V gene are MNHEY and SVGAGI. V lost 0 bases, J lost 3 bases, and 6 bases stayed unmatched. CDR3 size: 17 residues. The CDR3 sequence: CASSYSALAGGFYEQYF. The CDR3 DNA follows: TGTGCCAGCAGTTACTCCGCCCTAGCGGGAGGGTTCTACGAGCAGTACTTC.

This clonotype was recorded many times. V and J are TRBV6-1 and TRBJ1-6; D ambiguous. CDR1 is MNHNS and CDR2 is SASEGT in the germline V gene. Trimming shortened V by 6 bases and J by 8 bases, and 8 bases separated the two germline ends. This CDR3 comprises 12 residues. This CDR3 is CASREGDSPLHF. The CDR3 DNA reads TGTGCCAGCAGAGAGGGAGATTCACCCCTCCACTTT.

This clonotype was picked up many times. The CDR3 loop reads CASSESRAGREQYF. The CDR3 bases are TGTGCCAGCAGTGAATCCAGGGCGGGCCGCGAGCAGTACTTC. This chain uses TRBV6-1 with TRBJ2-7; the D call may be TRBD1 or TRBD2 (5 bases each). The ends were cut back, 2 bases at V and 6 bases at J, with 14 bases in the middle. Germline V lookup: CDR1 MNHNS, CDR2 SASEGT. The CDR3 totals 14 residues.

The V gene is TRBV12-3 or TRBV12-4, the J gene TRBJ1-5; D unresolved. Trimming left V 3 bases short and J 5 bases short, with 8 bases between. This CDR3 is 13 amino acids long. CDR3 residues: CASSFKGYQPQHF. The CDR3 bases are TGTGCCAGCAGTTTCAAGGGCTATCAGCCCCAGCATTTT.

This clonotype was counted at least ten times. The chain links TRBV11-2 to TRBJ1-3; perhaps TRBD1 as D (5 bases). The germline V gene has CDR1 SGHAT and CDR2 FQNNGV. CDR3 size: 16 residues. The germline V and J ends were trimmed by 5 bases and 2 bases, with 16 bases remaining between them. The CDR3 loop reads CASSLLGQGAGNTIYF. The CDR3 nucleotides read TGTGCCAGCAGCCTCCTAGGGCAGGGAGCTGGAAACACCATATATTTT.

This clonotype was counted ten times or more. The CDR3 is CASSLPGGLANYGYTF. In DNA form, the CDR3 reads TGTGCCAGCAGCTTACCCGGGGGGTTAGCTAACTATGGCTACACCTTC. This chain connects TRBV11-2 to TRBJ1-2, with a possible D match to TRBD1 (5 bases). Trimming shortened V by 2 bases and J by 0 bases, and 13 bases separated the two germline ends. Germline V gives CDR1 SGHAT, CDR2 FQNNGV. This CDR3 region has 16 residues.

In its sample, this clonotype was seen many times. The chain employs TRBV7-9 and TRBJ1-1; D is unclear. Germline CDR1 is SEHNR and CDR2 is FQNEAQ (reference sequence). This CDR3 region has 16 residues. V lost 4 bases to trimming and J lost 1 base, with 16 bases between them. CDR3 DNA sequence: TGTGCCAGCAGCTCCGCCGGAGGGCAGTCGAACACTGAAGCTTTCTTT. Protein: CASSSAGGQSNTEAFF.

This clonotype was seen more than once but under ten times. The chain combines TRBV6-1 with TRBJ2-7; no definite D call. CDR1 MNHNS and CDR2 SASEGT come from the germline V gene. The CDR3 length is 13 residues. The V end lost 6 bases, the J end lost 7 bases, and 16 bases lay between the germline ends. In nucleotides, the CDR3 is TGTGCCAGCAGCCGGCCCGTAGTGGGTGAGCAGTACTTC. Protein product: CASSRPVVGEQYF.

The sample holds many counts of this clonotype. The rearrangement links TRBV3-1 to TRBJ1-6; no clear D gene. This CDR3 region has 12 residues. The V gene's germline CDR1 is LGHDT and CDR2 YNNKEL (reference sequence). V was trimmed by 1 base and J by 12 bases, leaving 7 bases between them. DNA of the CDR3: TGTGCCAGCAGCCAAGGCGAAGGACCCCTCCACTTT. Protein product: CASSQGEGPLHF. Using reference TRBV3-1 and TRBJ1-6 for the parts outside the CDR3, the full variable domain is DTAVSQTPKYLVTQMGNDKSIKCEQNLGHDTMYWYKQDSKKFLKIMFSYNNKELIINETVPNRFSPKSPDKAHLNLHINSLELGDSAVYFCASSQGEGPLHFGNGTRLTVT.

The gene calls are TRBV7-2 and TRBJ2-5; 10 positions match TRBD2. This CDR3 is built from 14 residues. Germline V lookup: CDR1 SGHTA, CDR2 FQGNSA. The trim removed 4 bases at V and 3 bases at J, leaving 2 bases unmatched. The chain's CDR3 is CASSYGLAEETQYF. The CDR3 region has the DNA TGTGCCAGCAGCTATGGACTAGCGGAAGAGACCCAGTACTTC. Complete variable domain (other parts from reference TRBV7-2 and TRBJ2-5): GAGVSQSPSNKVTEKGKDVELRCDPISGHTALYWYRQSLGQGLEFLIYFQGNSAPDKSGLPSDRFSAERTGGSVSTLTIQRTQQEDSAVYLCASSYGLAEETQYFGPGTRLLVL.